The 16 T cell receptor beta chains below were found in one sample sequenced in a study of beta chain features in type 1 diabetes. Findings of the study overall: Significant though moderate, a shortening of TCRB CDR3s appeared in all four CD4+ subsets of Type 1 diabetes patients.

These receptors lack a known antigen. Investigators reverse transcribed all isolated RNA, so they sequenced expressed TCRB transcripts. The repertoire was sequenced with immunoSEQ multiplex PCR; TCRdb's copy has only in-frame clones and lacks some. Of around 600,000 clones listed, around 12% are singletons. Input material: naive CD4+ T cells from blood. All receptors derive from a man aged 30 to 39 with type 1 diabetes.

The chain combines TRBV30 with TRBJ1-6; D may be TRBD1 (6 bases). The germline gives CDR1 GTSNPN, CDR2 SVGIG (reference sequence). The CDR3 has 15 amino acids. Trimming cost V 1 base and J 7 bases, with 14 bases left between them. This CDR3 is CAWSGPGQRNSPLHF. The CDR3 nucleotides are TGTGCCTGGAGTGGCCCCGGACAGAGAAATTCACCCCTCCACTTT.

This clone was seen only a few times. DNA for the CDR3: TGTGCCAGCAGTATGGGACTAGCGGGAGGCGAGGAGACCCAGTACTTC. Protein product: CASSMGLAGGEETQYF. The chain joins TRBV2 to TRBJ2-5; 15 bases align to TRBD2. This CDR3 is built from 16 residues. Unmatched junction bases numbered 6, after V lost 5 bases and J lost 5 bases. Germline V gene sequence: CDR1 SNHLY, CDR2 FYNNEI. Complete variable domain (other parts from reference TRBV2 and TRBJ2-5): EPEVTQTPSHQVTQMGQEVILRCVPISNHLYFYWYRQILGQKVEFLVSFYNNEISEKSEIFDDQFSVERPDGSNFTLKIRSTKLEDSAMYFCASSMGLAGGEETQYFGPGTRLLVL.

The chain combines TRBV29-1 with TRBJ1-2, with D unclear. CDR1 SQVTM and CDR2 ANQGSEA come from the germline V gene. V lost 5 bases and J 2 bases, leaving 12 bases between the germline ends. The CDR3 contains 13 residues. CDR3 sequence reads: CSVKRLGNYGYTF. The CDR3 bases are TGCAGCGTTAAAAGGCTAGGAAACTATGGCTACACCTTC.

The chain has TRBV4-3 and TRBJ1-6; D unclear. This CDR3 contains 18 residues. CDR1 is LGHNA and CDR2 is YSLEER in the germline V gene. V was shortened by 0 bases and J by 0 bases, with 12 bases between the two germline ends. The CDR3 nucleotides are TGCGCCAGCAGCCAAGACGGGCGCGGAAGCTCCTATAATTCACCCCTCCACTTT. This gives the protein CASSQDGRGSSYNSPLHF.

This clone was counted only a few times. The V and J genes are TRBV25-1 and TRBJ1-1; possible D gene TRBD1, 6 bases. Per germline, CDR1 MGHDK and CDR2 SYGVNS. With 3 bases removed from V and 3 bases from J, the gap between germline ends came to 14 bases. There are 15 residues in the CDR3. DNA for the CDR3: TGTGCCAGCAGTGACGCTCCCCCAGGGGACACTGAAGCTTTCTTT. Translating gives CASSDAPPGDTEAFF.

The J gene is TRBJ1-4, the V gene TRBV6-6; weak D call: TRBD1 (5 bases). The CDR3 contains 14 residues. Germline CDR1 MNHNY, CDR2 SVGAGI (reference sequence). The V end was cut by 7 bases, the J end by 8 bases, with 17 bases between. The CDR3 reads CASITSGGTEKLFF. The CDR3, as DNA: TGTGCCAGCATCACGTCGGGGGGAACGGAAAAACTGTTTTTT.

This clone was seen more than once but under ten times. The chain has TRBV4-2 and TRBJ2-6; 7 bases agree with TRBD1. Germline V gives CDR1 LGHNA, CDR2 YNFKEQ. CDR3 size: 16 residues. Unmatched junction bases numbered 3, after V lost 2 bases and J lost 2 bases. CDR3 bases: TGTGCCAGCAGCCAATTTACAGGGGCTGGGGCCAACGTCCTGACTTTC. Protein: CASSQFTGAGANVLTF.

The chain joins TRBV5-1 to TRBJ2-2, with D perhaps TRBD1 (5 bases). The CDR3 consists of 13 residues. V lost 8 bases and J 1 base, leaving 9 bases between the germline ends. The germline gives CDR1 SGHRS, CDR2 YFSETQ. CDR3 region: CASQQENTGELFF. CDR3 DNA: TGCGCCAGTCAACAGGAGAACACCGGGGAGCTGTTTTTT.

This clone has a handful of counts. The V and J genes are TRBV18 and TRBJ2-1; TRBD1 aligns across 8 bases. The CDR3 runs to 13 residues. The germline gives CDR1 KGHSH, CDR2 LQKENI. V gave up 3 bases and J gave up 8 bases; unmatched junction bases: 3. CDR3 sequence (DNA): TGTGCCAGCTCACCGGACAGGGCACATGAGCAGTTCTTC. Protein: CASSPDRAHEQFF.

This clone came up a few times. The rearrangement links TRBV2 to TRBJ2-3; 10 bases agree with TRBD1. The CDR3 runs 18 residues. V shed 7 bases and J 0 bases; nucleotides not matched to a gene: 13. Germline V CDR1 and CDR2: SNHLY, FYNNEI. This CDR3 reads CASKLQPGQGRSTDTQYF. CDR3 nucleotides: TGTGCCAGCAAACTCCAACCGGGACAGGGGAGGAGCACAGATACGCAGTATTTT.

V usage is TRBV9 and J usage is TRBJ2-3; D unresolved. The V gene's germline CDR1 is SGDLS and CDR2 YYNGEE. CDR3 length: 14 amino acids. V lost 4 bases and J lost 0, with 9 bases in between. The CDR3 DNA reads TGTGCCAGCAGCCCCCGGCCAAGCACAGATACGCAGTATTTT. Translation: CASSPRPSTDTQYF.

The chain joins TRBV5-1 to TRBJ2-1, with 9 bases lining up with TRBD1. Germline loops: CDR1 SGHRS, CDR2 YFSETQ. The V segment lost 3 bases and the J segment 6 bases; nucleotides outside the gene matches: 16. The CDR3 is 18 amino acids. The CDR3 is CASSSTSRTGEGGNEQFF. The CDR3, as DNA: TGCGCCAGCAGCTCTACAAGCCGGACAGGGGAAGGTGGCAATGAGCAGTTCTTC.

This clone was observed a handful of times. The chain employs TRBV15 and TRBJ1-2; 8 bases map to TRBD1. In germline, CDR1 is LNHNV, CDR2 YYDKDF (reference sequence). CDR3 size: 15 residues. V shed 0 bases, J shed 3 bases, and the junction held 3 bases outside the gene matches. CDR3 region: CATSRDPTGDYGYTF. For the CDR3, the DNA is TGTGCCACCAGCAGAGACCCGACAGGGGACTATGGCTACACCTTC.

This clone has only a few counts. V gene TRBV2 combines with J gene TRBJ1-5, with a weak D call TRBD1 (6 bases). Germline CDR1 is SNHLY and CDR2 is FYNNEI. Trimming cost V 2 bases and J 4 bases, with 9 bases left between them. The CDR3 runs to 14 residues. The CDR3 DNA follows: TGTGCCAGCAGTGAATTGGGGGCTAATCAGCCCCAGCATTTT. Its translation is CASSELGANQPQHF.

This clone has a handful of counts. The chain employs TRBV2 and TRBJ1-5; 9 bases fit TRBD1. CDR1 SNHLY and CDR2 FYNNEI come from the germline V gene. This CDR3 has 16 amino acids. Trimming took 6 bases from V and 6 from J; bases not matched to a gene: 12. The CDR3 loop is CASRMGTRDRAQPQHF. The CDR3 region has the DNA TGTGCCAGCAGAATGGGGACCCGGGACAGGGCTCAGCCCCAGCATTTT.

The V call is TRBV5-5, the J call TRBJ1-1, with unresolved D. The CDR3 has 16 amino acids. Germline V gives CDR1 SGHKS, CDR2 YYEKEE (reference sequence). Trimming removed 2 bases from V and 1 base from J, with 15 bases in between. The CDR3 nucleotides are TGTGCCAGCAGCTTAAACTCCCCCATTGAGAACACTGAAGCTTTCTTT. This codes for CASSLNSPIENTEAFF. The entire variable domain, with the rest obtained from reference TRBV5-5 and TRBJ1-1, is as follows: DAGVTQSPTHLIKTRGQQVTLRCSPISGHKSVSWYQQVLGQGPQFIFQYYEKEERGRGNFPDRFSARQFPNYSSELNVNALLLGDSALYLCASSLNSPIENTEAFFGQGTRLTVV.